Listed here are 6 T cell receptor beta chains from one sample, sequenced in a study of OX40 agonist ivuxolimab in advanced cancers. Using immunoSEQ multiplex PCR, the repertoire was profiled, and TCRdb retains in-frame clones only, with some absent. The table has about 35,000 clones, about four fifths seen once. The source material was CD4+ or CD8+ T cells sorted from blood, sampled in a trial of the OX40 agonist ivuxolimab. Every receptor here comes from an adult with an advanced solid tumor such as melanoma, head and neck, liver or kidney cancer.

The gene calls are TRBV28 and TRBJ1-2; D may be TRBD1 (5 bases). With 7 bases removed from V and 5 bases from J, the gap between germline ends came to 17 bases. The CDR3 sequence is 14 residues long. The V gene's germline CDR1 is MDHEN and CDR2 SYDVKM. CDR3 in DNA: TGTGCCAGCAATCCTGGGAGGACACGGTATGGCTACACCTTC. Translated: CASNPGRTRYGYTF.

The rearrangement links TRBV7-3 to TRBJ1-5; D is possibly TRBD1 (5 bases). The CDR3 is made up of 17 amino acids. Trimming took off 1 base at V and 0 bases at J, with 13 bases between the two ends. In germline, CDR1 is SGHTA, CDR2 FQGTGA. The DNA of the CDR3 is TGTGCCAGCAGCTTAAACGGGGGGTACTATAGCAATCAGCCCCAGCATTTT. The encoded protein is CASSLNGGYYSNQPQHF.

V gene TRBV9 combines with J gene TRBJ2-3, with D unresolved. The CDR3 sequence is 16 residues long. CDR1 and CDR2 from the germline V gene are SGDLS and YYNGEE. The V and J ends lost 4 bases and 2 bases respectively, with 17 bases between them. CDR3 in amino acids: CASSFSGVMSTDTQYF. The CDR3 bases are TGTGCCAGCAGCTTTTCGGGCGTGATGTCCACAGATACGCAGTATTTT.

The J gene is TRBJ1-2, the V gene TRBV18; D remains unclear. The germline V and J ends were trimmed by 2 bases and 2 bases, with 9 bases remaining between them. Germline CDR1 is KGHSH and CDR2 is LQKENI. The CDR3 length is 14 residues. This chain's CDR3 is CASSPVADNYGYTF. The CDR3 DNA is TGTGCCAGCTCACCAGTAGCCGACAACTATGGCTACACCTTC.

CDR3 sequence reads: CASSAPTREQFF. CDR3 sequence (DNA): TGTGCCAGCAGCGCCCCCACGCGCGAGCAGTTCTTC. The chain combines TRBV27 with TRBJ2-1, with D hard to call. The ends were cut back, 6 bases at V and 10 bases at J, with 13 bases in the middle. The CDR3 sequence is 12 residues long. Germline V lookup: CDR1 MNHEY, CDR2 SMNVEV (reference sequence).

This clone was observed a single time. V usage is TRBV5-6 and J usage is TRBJ2-7, with 11 bases matching TRBD1. V lost 4 bases, J lost 5 bases, and 14 bases stayed unmatched. Germline CDR1 is SGHDT and CDR2 is YYEEEE. The CDR3 is 17 amino acids. CDR3 coding DNA: TGTGCCAGCAGCCAACGAGGACAGGGGGCTTTAGTCAACGAGCAGTACTTC. Translating it yields CASSQRGQGALVNEQYF.